This TCR beta chain stems from a study of Ad26.COV2.S vaccination and SARS-CoV-2 variants. Study background: Into the muscle, Ad26.COV2.S was dosed once or twice, 56 days apart. The study, taken as a whole, reports: Non-spike TCR breadth showed similarity between vaccine and placebo recipients.

Some clones are missing from TCRdb's copy, which holds only in-frame ones; the method was immunoSEQ multiplex PCR. This sample has fewer than 900,000 clones, with approximately 88% found just once. Treatment noted: over 15 received Ad26.COV2.S at low or high dose, single or two shots; several received placebo; per-sample allocation not given. Sampling was done on day 63 after the first vaccine or placebo injection. Within Boston, the person who donated was an adult of 18-55 years. Regarding this clone: Its antigen is as yet unknown.

The germline V and J ends were trimmed by 0 bases and 6 bases, with 8 bases remaining between them. Germline assignment: CDR1 MNHEY and CDR2 SVGAGI. The CDR3 covers 14 residues. The TCR was taken from a person between 18 and 60 years old who received the Ad26.COV2.S COVID-19 vaccine or a placebo. Here the sequenced sample was peripheral blood, taken in a trial of Ad26.COV2.S vaccine versus placebo. V gene TRBV6-5 combines with J gene TRBJ2-2; D is unclear. The CDR3 nucleotides read TGTGCCAGCAGTTACTCGATACTTTCCGGGGAGCTGTTTTTT. Its protein product is CASSYSILSGELFF.